This TCR beta chain appears in the sequencing data of a study of T cell responses to AZD1222 COVID-19 vaccine. Worth noting for this clone: The target antigen is unknown.

Points from the study as a whole: Repertoire samples came only from after the peak T cell response. Possibly, clonal diversity was underestimated; donors were largely white British and included more females.

V was shortened by 3 bases and J by 0 bases, with 10 bases between the two germline ends. The CDR3 extends over 14 amino acids. Germline V lookup: CDR1 SGDLS, CDR2 YYNGEE. The method was immunoSEQ multiplex PCR; TCRdb's version includes in-frame clones alone and lacks a portion of them. Of about 92,000 clones listed, 89% are singletons. This rearrangement joins TRBV9 to TRBJ2-7, with D possibly matching TRBD1 (6 bases). The sequenced sample was peripheral blood, obtained on day 0 of AZD1222 vaccination. This sequence originates from an adult in good health. In nucleotides, the CDR3 is TGTGCCAGCAGCGGCGGACAGAACTCCTACGAGCAGTACTTC. Translation: CASSGGQNSYEQYF.